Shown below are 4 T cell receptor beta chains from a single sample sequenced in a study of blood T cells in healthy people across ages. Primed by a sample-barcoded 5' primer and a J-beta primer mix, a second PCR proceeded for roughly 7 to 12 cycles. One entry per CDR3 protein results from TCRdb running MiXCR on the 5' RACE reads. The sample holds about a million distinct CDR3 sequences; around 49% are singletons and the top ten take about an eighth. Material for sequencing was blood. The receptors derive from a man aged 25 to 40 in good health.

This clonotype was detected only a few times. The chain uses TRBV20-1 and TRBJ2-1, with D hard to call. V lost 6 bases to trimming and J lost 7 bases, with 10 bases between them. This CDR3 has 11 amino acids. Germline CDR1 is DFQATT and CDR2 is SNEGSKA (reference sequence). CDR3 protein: CSALKVNEQFF. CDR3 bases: TGCAGTGCCCTGAAAGTAAATGAGCAGTTCTTC.

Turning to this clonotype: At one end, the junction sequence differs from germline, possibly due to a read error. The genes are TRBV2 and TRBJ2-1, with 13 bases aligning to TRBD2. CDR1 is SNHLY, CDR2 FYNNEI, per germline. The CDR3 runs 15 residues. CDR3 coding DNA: TGTGCCGGCAGGGCTACTAGCGGGGGGGCCAGTGAGCAGTTCTTC. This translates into CAGRATSGGASEQFF.

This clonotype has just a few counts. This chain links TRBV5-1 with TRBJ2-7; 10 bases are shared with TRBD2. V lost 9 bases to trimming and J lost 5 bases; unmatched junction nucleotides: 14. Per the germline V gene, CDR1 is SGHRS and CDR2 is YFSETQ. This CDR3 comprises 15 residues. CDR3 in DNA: TGCGCCACCTCCTCCGGGACTAGCGTACTTCACGAGCAGTACTTC. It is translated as CATSSGTSVLHEQYF.

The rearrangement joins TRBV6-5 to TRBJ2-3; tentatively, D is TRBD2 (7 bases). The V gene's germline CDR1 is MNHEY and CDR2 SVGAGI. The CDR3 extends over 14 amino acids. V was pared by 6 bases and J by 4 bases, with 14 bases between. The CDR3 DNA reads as TGTGCCAGCAGCGCCGGGGGGCTGGCAGATACGCAGTATTTT. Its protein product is CASSAGGLADTQYF.